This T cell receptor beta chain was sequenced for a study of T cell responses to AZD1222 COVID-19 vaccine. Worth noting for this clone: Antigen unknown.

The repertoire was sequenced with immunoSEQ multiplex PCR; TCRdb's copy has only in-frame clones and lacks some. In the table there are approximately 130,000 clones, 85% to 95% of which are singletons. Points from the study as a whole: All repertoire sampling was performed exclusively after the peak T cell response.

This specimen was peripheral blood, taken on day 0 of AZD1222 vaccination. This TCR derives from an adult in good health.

The CDR3 loop is CALLQGAFHEQYF. As DNA, the CDR3 is TGTGCCTTATTACAGGGGGCTTTCCACGAGCAGTACTTC. V usage is TRBV6-5 and J usage is TRBJ2-7; 9 bases are shared with TRBD1. The CDR3 consists of 13 residues. Germline V lookup: CDR1 MNHEY, CDR2 SVGAGI. V shed 11 bases, J shed 5 bases, and the junction held 10 bases outside the gene matches.